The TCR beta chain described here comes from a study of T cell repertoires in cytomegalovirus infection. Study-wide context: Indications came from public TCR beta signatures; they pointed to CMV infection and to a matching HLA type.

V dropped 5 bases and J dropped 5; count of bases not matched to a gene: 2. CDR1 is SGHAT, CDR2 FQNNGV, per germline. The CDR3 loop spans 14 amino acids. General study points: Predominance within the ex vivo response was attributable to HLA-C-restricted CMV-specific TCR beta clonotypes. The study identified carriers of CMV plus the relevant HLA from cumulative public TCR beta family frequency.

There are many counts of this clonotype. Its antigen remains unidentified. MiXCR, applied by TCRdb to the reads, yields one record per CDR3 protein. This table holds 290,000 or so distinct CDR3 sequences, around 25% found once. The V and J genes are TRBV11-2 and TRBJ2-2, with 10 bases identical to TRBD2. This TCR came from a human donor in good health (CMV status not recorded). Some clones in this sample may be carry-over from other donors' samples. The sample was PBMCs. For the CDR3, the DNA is TGTGCCAGCAGCCAGGGACTAGCGACCGGGGAGCTGTTTTTT. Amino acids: CASSQGLATGELFF. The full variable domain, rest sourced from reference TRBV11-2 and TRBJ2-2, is EAGVAQSPRYKIIEKRQSVAFWCNPISGHATLYWYQQILGQGPKLLIQFQNNGVVDDSQLPKDRFSAERLKGVDSTLKIQPAKLEDSAVYLCASSQGLATGELFFGEGSRLTVL.